This passage covers 6 T cell receptor beta chains from one sample sequenced in a study of beta chain features in type 1 diabetes. General observations from the study: People with Type 1 diabetes carried modestly yet significantly shorter TCRB CDR3s in all four CD4+ subsets.

These TCRs are of unknown antigen specificity. Expressed TCRB transcripts were sequenced, since all the RNA that had been isolated was reverse transcribed. Measured with immunoSEQ multiplex PCR; TCRdb has only the in-frame clones, and not every one. Of about 340,000 clones in the sample, about 13% were seen once. Sequenced input: naive CD4+ T cells from blood. These receptors all come from a woman aged 18-29 years with type 1 diabetes.

The chain uses TRBV19 and TRBJ2-3, with TRBD2 as a possible D gene (6 bases). Per germline, CDR1 LNHDA and CDR2 SQIVND (reference sequence). This CDR3 spans 14 amino acids. With 4 bases removed from V and 6 bases from J, the gap between germline ends came to 14 bases. DNA of the CDR3: TGTGCCAGTAGTACCGGGCAGGGAGGTGATACGCAGTATTTT. Protein sequence: CASSTGQGGDTQYF.

This clone was seen more than once but under ten times. The chain uses TRBV5-1 and TRBJ2-1, with D perhaps TRBD2 (5 bases). The CDR3 covers 17 residues. Germline V gene lookup returns CDR1 SGHRS and CDR2 YFSETQ. Trimming cost V 4 bases and J 5 bases, with 22 bases left between them. The CDR3 is CASSNTQRGSLNNEQFF. CDR3 bases: TGCGCCAGCAGCAATACCCAGCGAGGGTCCCTCAACAATGAGCAGTTCTTC. The full variable domain, in which reference TRBV5-1 and TRBJ2-1 provide the parts outside the CDR3, is KAGVTQTPRYLIKTRGQQVTLSCSPISGHRSVSWYQQTPGQGLQFLFEYFSETQRNKGNFPGRFSGRQFSNSRSEMNVSTLELGDSALYLCASSNTQRGSLNNEQFFGPGTRLTVL.

The gene calls are TRBV27 and TRBJ1-1; TRBD1 might be the D (6 bases). The CDR3 is made up of 14 amino acids. Germline values: CDR1 MNHEY, CDR2 SMNVEV (reference sequence). V lost 4 bases and J lost 5, with 14 bases in between. The chain's CDR3 is CASSSQGEGTEAFF. The CDR3 DNA is TGTGCCAGCAGTTCACAGGGTGAGGGGACTGAAGCTTTCTTT.

V usage is TRBV30 and J usage is TRBJ1-5; D is possibly TRBD1 (6 bases). CDR1 GTSNPN and CDR2 SVGIG come from the germline V gene (reference sequence). The V and J ends lost 4 bases and 4 bases respectively, with 17 bases between them. This CDR3 spans 15 amino acids. The CDR3 nucleotides read TGTGCCTGGAATAGGGGCGGGGGCCGAAATCAGCCCCAGCATTTT. Encoded protein: CAWNRGGGRNQPQHF.

The chain employs TRBV5-1 and TRBJ2-2; TRBD1 matches at 9 bases. CDR1 is SGHRS, CDR2 YFSETQ, per germline. This CDR3 comprises 15 residues. V trimming: 4 bases; J trimming: 1 base; junction bases outside the gene matches: 2. In nucleotides, the CDR3 is TGCGCCAGCAGCCTGGGACAGGGGAACACCGGGGAGCTGTTTTTT. Amino acids: CASSLGQGNTGELFF.

This clone has more than one count but fewer than ten. The chain recombines TRBV4-3 with TRBJ2-2; D is possibly TRBD2 (6 bases). Trimming shortened V by 2 bases and J by 2 bases, and 12 bases separated the two germline ends. This CDR3 region has 16 residues. The germline V gene has CDR1 LGHNA and CDR2 YSLEER. The CDR3 protein is CASSQHISGNTGELFF. CDR3 DNA sequence: TGCGCCAGCAGCCAACATATTAGCGGTAACACCGGGGAGCTGTTTTTT.